These 21 T cell receptor beta chains were all obtained from the same sample, sequenced in a study of blood T cells in healthy people across ages. Together with a sample-barcoded 5' primer, a J-beta primer mix was included in a second PCR lasting 7 to 11 cycles. TCRdb reanalysed the 5' RACE reads using MiXCR and keeps one entry per CDR3 protein. This sample yields about 830,000 distinct CDR3 sequences, of which nearly 60% are seen a single time; 22% belongs to the top ten. The material sequenced was blood. Receptor source: a man aged 30 to 39 in good health.

V usage is TRBV20-1 and J usage is TRBJ2-3, with D tentatively TRBD1 (6 bases). Germline V gene data show CDR1 as DFQATT and CDR2 as SNEGSKA (reference sequence). The CDR3 is 15 residues long. Trimming removed 6 bases at V and 2 bases at J, with 18 bases between. The CDR3 here is CSARGEGAHTDTQYF. CDR3 nucleotide sequence: TGCAGTGCCAGGGGAGAAGGGGCACACACAGATACGCAGTATTTT.

The chain is built from TRBV29-1 and TRBJ2-1; either TRBD1 or TRBD2 may fit D (5 bases each). V was trimmed by 4 bases and J by 9 bases, leaving 10 bases between them. CDR1 is SQVTM, CDR2 ANQGSEA, per germline. CDR3 length: 11 amino acids. CDR3 loop: CSVAAGAEQFF. The CDR3 DNA is TGCAGCGTTGCGGCCGGGGCTGAGCAGTTCTTC.

The CDR3 region is CASSPPGWPAQYF. The CDR3 DNA is TGTGCCAGCAGCCCCCCCGGTTGGCCGGCGCAGTACTTC. The rearrangement links TRBV7-2 to TRBJ2-7; unclear D gene. CDR3 size: 13 residues. Germline V CDR1 and CDR2: SGHTA, FQGNSA. Trimming stripped 5 bases from V and 9 bases from J, with 17 bases between. Drawing the rest from reference TRBV7-2 and TRBJ2-7, the complete variable domain is GAGVSQSPSNKVTEKGKDVELRCDPISGHTALYWYRQSLGQGLEFLIYFQGNSAPDKSGLPSDRFSAERTGGSVSTLTIQRTQQEDSAVYLCASSPPGWPAQYFGPGTRLTVT.

The chain has TRBV7-2 and TRBJ2-2; tentatively, D is TRBD2 (5 bases). The germline CDR1 and CDR2 sequences are SGHTA and FQGNSA. V lost 2 bases and J lost 0, with 13 bases in between. The CDR3 has 17 amino acids. DNA for the CDR3: TGTGCCAGCAGCTTAATAGGGAGAGTTTCGAACACCGGGGAGCTGTTTTTT. As protein: CASSLIGRVSNTGELFF.

The V and J genes are TRBV10-3 and TRBJ2-4, with TRBD1 matching over 7 bases. The DNA end lines up better with TRBJ2-7; the J call may be wrong. Germline CDR1 and CDR2: ENHRY and SYGVKD. This CDR3 comprises 14 residues. The CDR3 loop is CAISYPGTAYEQYF. The DNA for the CDR3 is TGTGCCATCAGTTACCCCGGGACAGCATACGAGCAGTACTTC.

The V and J genes are TRBV6-2 or TRBV6-3 and TRBJ2-5; possibly TRBD2 for D (5 bases). The length of the CDR3 is 15 residues. Looked up from germline, CDR1 is MNHEY and CDR2 is SVGEGT. The ends were cut back, 8 bases at V and 2 bases at J, with 18 bases in the middle. Here the CDR3 reads CASCERGRFQETQYF. In nucleotides, the CDR3 is TGTGCCAGCTGCGAGAGAGGGCGCTTTCAAGAGACCCAGTACTTC.

This rearrangement joins TRBV27 to TRBJ2-7, with D tentatively TRBD1 (6 bases). The length of the CDR3 is 19 residues. Between the trimmed V and J ends, which lost 5 bases and 3 bases, there was a span of 29 bases. Per germline, CDR1 MNHEY and CDR2 SMNVEV (reference sequence). CDR3 sequence: CASSLLERNTRDKIYEQYF. The DNA of the CDR3 is TGTGCCAGCAGTCTCCTGGAGCGAAACACCCGGGACAAGATCTACGAGCAGTACTTC.

Concerning this clonotype itself: At one end, the junction sequence differs from germline, possibly due to a read error. The rearrangement uses TRBV2 and TRBJ1-2, with unresolved D. CDR3 length: 14 amino acids. Germline V lookup: CDR1 SNHLY, CDR2 FYNNEI. The CDR3 loop is CASSGRKTNYGNTF. Here the CDR3 DNA reads TGTGCCAGCAGTGGTCGCAAAACCAACTATGGCAACACCTTC.

The chain has TRBV6-2 or TRBV6-3 and TRBJ2-7; possibly TRBD2 for D (5 bases). The CDR3 spans 13 residues. With 6 bases removed from V and 2 bases from J, the gap between germline ends came to 11 bases. The V gene's germline CDR1 is MNHEY and CDR2 SVGEGT. CDR3 sequence reads: CASRDPGTYEQYF. CDR3 DNA: TGTGCCAGCAGGGACCCCGGGACCTACGAGCAGTACTTC.

The chain employs TRBV9 and TRBJ2-7; perhaps TRBD1 as D (6 bases). CDR1 is SGDLS and CDR2 is YYNGEE in the germline V gene. Trimming shortened V by 2 bases and J by 0 bases, and 12 bases separated the two germline ends. The length of the CDR3 is 15 residues. The CDR3 bases are TGTGCCAGCAGCGTTTCAGGGGAAAGCTCCTACGAGCAGTACTTC. Translation gives CASSVSGESSYEQYF.

V is TRBV7-3 and J is TRBJ2-3; unclear D gene. Germline loops: CDR1 SGHTA, CDR2 FQGTGA. The CDR3 contains 14 residues. V was shortened by 4 bases and J by 1 base, with 9 bases between the two germline ends. The CDR3 protein is CASSYNTGTDTQYF. The CDR3 coding sequence is TGTGCCAGCAGCTACAACACAGGCACAGATACGCAGTATTTT.

This clonotype is a singleton in its sample. The chain carries TRBV30 and TRBJ1-2, with D uncertain. Trimming removed 0 bases from V and 6 bases from J, with 11 bases in between. This CDR3 comprises 13 residues. Germline CDR1 reads GTSNPN; CDR2 reads SVGIG (reference sequence). The DNA for the CDR3 is TGTGCCTGGAGTGTAGCTGGAGCTAATGGCTACACCTTC. Protein sequence: CAWSVAGANGYTF.

V gene TRBV27 combines with J gene TRBJ2-1; 11 bases map to TRBD2. Germline assignment: CDR1 MNHEY and CDR2 SMNVEV (reference sequence). V was pared by 2 bases and J by 5 bases, with 5 bases of the junction left unmatched. The CDR3 sequence is 16 residues long. The chain's CDR3 is CASSLVGLAANNEQFF. The CDR3 DNA is TGTGCCAGCAGTTTAGTGGGACTAGCGGCAAACAATGAGCAGTTCTTC.

V is TRBV29-1 and J is TRBJ2-7; 14 bases are shared with TRBD2. The CDR3 covers 13 residues. CDR1 and CDR2 from the germline V gene are SQVTM and ANQGSEA. With V trimmed by 6 bases and J by 6 bases, 4 bases remained unmatched. The CDR3 DNA follows: TGCAGCGTCGAGACTAGCGGGAGGGCCGAGCAGTACTTC. It yields the protein CSVETSGRAEQYF.

CDR3 loop: CSGGDLTYEQYF. The CDR3 DNA reads TGCAGCGGAGGGGATTTAACCTACGAGCAGTACTTC. J is TRBJ2-7 and V is TRBV29-1; D is tentatively TRBD1 or TRBD2 (5 bases each). Germline V lookup: CDR1 SQVTM, CDR2 ANQGSEA. V shed 7 bases and J shed 2 bases, with 12 bases lying between them. The CDR3 loop spans 12 amino acids.

In its sample, this clonotype was seen a few times. The chain uses TRBV7-3 and TRBJ2-1; D possibly corresponds to TRBD2 (7 bases). The germline V and J ends were trimmed by 2 bases and 6 bases, with 14 bases remaining between them. This CDR3 is built from 15 residues. Germline CDR1 SGHTA, CDR2 FQGTGA. CDR3 in DNA: TGTGCCAGCAGCTTAGGGGGGGGCGGGCTCAATGAGCAGTTCTTC. It specifies CASSLGGGGLNEQFF.

V is TRBV5-6 and J is TRBJ2-6; no definite D call. Germline loops: CDR1 SGHDT, CDR2 YYEEEE. V shed 0 bases and J shed 2 bases, with 6 bases lying between them. This CDR3 region has 15 residues. CDR3 residues: CASSLDGAGANVLTF. The CDR3 DNA reads TGTGCCAGCAGCTTGGATGGGGCTGGGGCCAACGTCCTGACTTTC.

This clonotype is a singleton in its sample. This chain uses TRBV6-6 with TRBJ2-3; perhaps TRBD1 as D (5 bases). From germline, CDR1 is MNHNY and CDR2 SVGAGI (reference sequence). CDR3 length: 15 amino acids. The V end was cut by 0 bases, the J end by 6 bases, with 13 bases between. The CDR3 nucleotides read TGTGCCAGCAGTTACTCGACTCCAAAGGGGGATACGCAGTATTTT. Residues: CASSYSTPKGDTQYF.

This clonotype has at least ten counts. The genes are TRBV4-3 and TRBJ2-1; 7 positions agree with TRBD2. V trimming: 1 base; J trimming: 0 bases; junction bases outside the gene matches: 3. Germline V gene data show CDR1 as LGHNA and CDR2 as YSLEER. This CDR3 is built from 16 residues. CDR3 nucleotides: TGCGCCAGCAGCCAAGTCGGCGGGAGCTCCTACAATGAGCAGTTCTTC. It is translated as CASSQVGGSSYNEQFF.

The chain has TRBV11-2 and TRBJ1-2; perhaps TRBD1 as D (6 bases). Germline CDR1 and CDR2: SGHAT and FQNNGV. The CDR3 extends over 14 amino acids. V was pared by 5 bases and J by 7 bases, with 17 bases between. The CDR3 loop reads CASSLDQGKSGYTF. CDR3 DNA: TGTGCCAGCAGCCTGGACCAGGGGAAGTCTGGCTACACCTTC.

This clonotype has only a few counts. The gene calls are TRBV20-1 and TRBJ2-7; no reliable D call. This CDR3 has 14 amino acids. Germline CDR1 reads DFQATT; CDR2 reads SNEGSKA (reference sequence). V lost 1 base and J lost 4, with 14 bases in between. The CDR3 sequence: CSARGGRRGYEQYF. DNA for the CDR3: TGCAGTGCTAGAGGAGGCAGGAGAGGATACGAGCAGTACTTC.